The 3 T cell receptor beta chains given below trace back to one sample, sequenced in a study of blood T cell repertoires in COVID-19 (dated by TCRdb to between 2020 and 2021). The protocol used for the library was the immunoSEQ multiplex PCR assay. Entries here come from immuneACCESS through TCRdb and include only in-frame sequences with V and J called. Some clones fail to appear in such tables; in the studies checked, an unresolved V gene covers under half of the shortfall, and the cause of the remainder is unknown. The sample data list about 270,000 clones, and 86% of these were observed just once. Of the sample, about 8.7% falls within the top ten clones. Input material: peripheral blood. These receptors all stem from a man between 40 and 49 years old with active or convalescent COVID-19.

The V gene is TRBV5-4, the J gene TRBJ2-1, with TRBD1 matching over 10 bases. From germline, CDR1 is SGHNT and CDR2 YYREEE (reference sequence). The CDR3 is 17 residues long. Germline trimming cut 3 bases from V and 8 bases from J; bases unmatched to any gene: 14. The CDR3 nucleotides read TGTGCCAGCAGCTCACCCTGGGACAGGGGTTCTACATATGAGCAGTTCTTC. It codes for CASSSPWDRGSTYEQFF.

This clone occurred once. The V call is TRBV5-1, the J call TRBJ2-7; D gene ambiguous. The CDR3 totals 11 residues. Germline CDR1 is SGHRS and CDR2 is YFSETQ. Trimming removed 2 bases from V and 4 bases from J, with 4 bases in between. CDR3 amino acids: CASSFGYEQYF. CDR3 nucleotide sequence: TGCGCCAGCAGCTTCGGTTACGAGCAGTACTTC.

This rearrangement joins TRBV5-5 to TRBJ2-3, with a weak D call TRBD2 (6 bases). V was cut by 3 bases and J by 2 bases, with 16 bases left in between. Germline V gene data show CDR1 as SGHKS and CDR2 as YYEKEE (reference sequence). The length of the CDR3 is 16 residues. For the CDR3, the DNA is TGTGCCAGCAGCTCAGGTGAGGGACTTCACACAGATACGCAGTATTTT. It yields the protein CASSSGEGLHTDTQYF. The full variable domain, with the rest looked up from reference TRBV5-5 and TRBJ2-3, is DAGVTQSPTHLIKTRGQQVTLRCSPISGHKSVSWYQQVLGQGPQFIFQYYEKEERGRGNFPDRFSARQFPNYSSELNVNALLLGDSALYLCASSSGEGLHTDTQYFGPGTRLTVL.